This T cell receptor beta chain was identified during a study of control samples from healthy donors and cancer patients. Germline V gives CDR1 MNHEY, CDR2 SMNVEV (reference sequence). Unmatched junction bases numbered 2, after V lost 1 base and J lost 6 bases. CDR3 size: 13 residues. Some clones are missing from TCRdb's copy, which holds only in-frame ones; the method was immunoSEQ multiplex PCR. The profile shows under 70,000 clones, 90% to 97% of them singletons. The sequence derives from a woman aged 18-29 years in good health. The chain joins TRBV27 to TRBJ1-2; 7 nucleotides agree with TRBD1. The source material was blood. The CDR3 DNA reads TGTGCCAGCAGTTTATGGGGACAGAATGGCTACACCTTC. This translates into CASSLWGQNGYTF.